The 15 T cell receptor beta chains listed next were all sequenced from one sample in a study of blood T cells in healthy people across ages. A sample-barcoded 5' primer and a J-beta primer mix were used in a second PCR of about 6 to 12 cycles. TCRdb ran MiXCR on the 5' RACE reads and lists one entry per CDR3 protein. The sample lists about a million distinct CDR3 sequences, about 51% occurring once. Sample: blood. Receptor source: a woman in her fifties or sixties in good health.

This clonotype was counted a few times. The rearrangement uses TRBV28 and TRBJ2-1, with 7 bases fitting TRBD2. Germline CDR1 and CDR2: MDHEN and SYDVKM. This CDR3 is built from 13 residues. V was pared by 7 bases and J by 2 bases, with 2 bases of the junction left unmatched. The CDR3 spells CASTGGPYNEQFF. CDR3 coding DNA: TGTGCCAGCACGGGAGGACCCTACAATGAGCAGTTCTTC.

The table lists this clonotype with a few counts. This chain joins TRBV28 and TRBJ2-5; unclear D gene. The CDR3 totals 15 residues. Germline CDR1 is MDHEN and CDR2 is SYDVKM. Trimming left V 4 bases short and J 2 bases short, with 14 bases between. The DNA of the CDR3 is TGTGCCAGCAGTTCCAGTTCCCCCAGTCAAGAGACCCAGTACTTC. Translation gives CASSSSSPSQETQYF.

The chain joins TRBV19 to TRBJ1-2; no reliable D call. This CDR3 is 12 amino acids long. V gave up 3 bases and J gave up 3 bases, with 5 bases separating them. Per germline, CDR1 LNHDA and CDR2 SQIVND (reference sequence). The CDR3 coding sequence is TGTGCCAGTAGTATGGTTGACTATGGCTACACCTTC. This translates into CASSMVDYGYTF.

The chain joins TRBV6-5 to TRBJ2-3; D gene ambiguous. V was pared by 3 bases and J by 6 bases, with 22 bases between. Germline CDR1 MNHEY, CDR2 SVGAGI. The CDR3 runs to 17 residues. In DNA form, the CDR3 reads TGTGCCAGCAGTTATACGGCTGACATGCCGTACGCGGATACGCAGTATTTT. Its translation: CASSYTADMPYADTQYF.

The V and J genes are TRBV20-1 and TRBJ2-7, with D perhaps being TRBD1 or TRBD2 (6 bases each). The CDR3 loop spans 12 amino acids. Germline V CDR1 and CDR2: DFQATT, SNEGSKA (reference sequence). V lost 5 bases, J lost 1 base, and 9 bases lay in between. In nucleotides, the CDR3 is TGCAGTGCTGAGGGGGGATCCTACGAGCAGTACTTC. Protein: CSAEGGSYEQYF.

This clonotype was seen more than once but under ten times. The chain links TRBV12-3 or TRBV12-4 to TRBJ2-5; D might be TRBD2 (5 bases). TRBJ2-7 matches the DNA end more closely, so the J call is doubtful. The CDR3 totals 14 residues. The CDR3 coding sequence is TGTGCCAGCAGTTTAGGGGAGTTCGGTTACGAGCAGTACTTC. As protein: CASSLGEFGYEQYF.

There are many counts of this clonotype. The CDR3 sequence is CASSHGQGNGANVLTF. In DNA form, the CDR3 reads TGTGCCAGCAGCCACGGACAGGGGAATGGGGCCAACGTCCTGACTTTC. The V gene is TRBV3-1, the J gene TRBJ2-6; 9 positions agree with TRBD1. Germline values: CDR1 LGHDT, CDR2 YNNKEL (reference sequence). The CDR3 totals 16 residues. J lost 3 bases, V lost 3 bases, and 3 bases had no gene match. The full variable domain, in which reference TRBV3-1 and TRBJ2-6 provide the parts outside the CDR3, is DTAVSQTPKYLVTQMGNDKSIKCEQNLGHDTMYWYKQDSKKFLKIMFSYNNKELIINETVPNRFSPKSPDKAHLNLHINSLELGDSAVYFCASSHGQGNGANVLTFGAGSRLTVL.

This clonotype was seen more than once but under ten times. V is TRBV10-3 and J is TRBJ2-7; no clear D gene. Germline CDR1 reads ENHRY; CDR2 reads SYGVKD. Trimming shortened V by 11 bases and J by 2 bases, and 10 bases separated the two germline ends. There are 11 residues in the CDR3. The CDR3 loop is CAAATTYEQYF. DNA of the CDR3: TGTGCCGCTGCCACAACCTACGAGCAGTACTTC.

This clonotype was seen a few times. The V gene is TRBV20-1, the J gene TRBJ2-1, with D possibly matching TRBD2 (5 bases). Germline CDR1 DFQATT, CDR2 SNEGSKA (reference sequence). V dropped 2 bases and J dropped 3 bases, with 11 bases sitting between them. The CDR3 runs to 14 residues. This chain's CDR3 is CSARSERIYNEQFF. The DNA for the CDR3 is TGCAGTGCTAGATCGGAGCGGATCTACAATGAGCAGTTCTTC.

This clonotype was seen a few times. This chain links TRBV7-2 with TRBJ2-7, with 8 bases identical to TRBD2. CDR1 is SGHTA, CDR2 FQGNSA, per germline. CDR3 length equals 15 residues. Trimming took 4 bases from V and 4 from J; bases not matched to a gene: 9. The CDR3 spells CASSSQAGVLYEQYF. CDR3 sequence (DNA): TGTGCCAGCAGCTCCCAAGCGGGAGTATTATACGAGCAGTACTTC.

V gene TRBV5-1 combines with J gene TRBJ2-3; TRBD2 matches at 7 bases. The germline V gene has CDR1 SGHRS and CDR2 YFSETQ. The CDR3 has 16 amino acids. V dropped 0 bases and J dropped 2; count of bases not matched to a gene: 6. This CDR3 is CASSLVPAGHTDTQYF. The CDR3 DNA is TGCGCCAGCAGCTTGGTCCCAGCGGGGCACACAGATACGCAGTATTTT.

V usage is TRBV20-1 and J usage is TRBJ2-3; TRBD1 matches 11 bases. The CDR3 has 12 residues. CDR1 DFQATT and CDR2 SNEGSKA come from the germline V gene (reference sequence). V dropped 5 bases and J dropped 5; count of bases not matched to a gene: 0. The CDR3: CSAGTGGDTQYF. In nucleotides, the CDR3 is TGCAGTGCTGGGACAGGGGGAGATACGCAGTATTTT.

The CDR3 DNA follows: TGTGCCAGCAGGTCGGCTAGCGAGAGCACCAGCTCCTACGAGCAGTACTTC. Protein: CASRSASESTSSYEQYF. The chain employs TRBV28 and TRBJ2-7; D might be TRBD2 (6 bases). The CDR3 runs to 17 residues. Germline V gene data show CDR1 as MDHEN and CDR2 as SYDVKM. Trimming removed 6 bases at V and 0 bases at J, with 21 bases between.

In DNA form, the CDR3 reads TGTGCCAGCAGTTTAGATCGACGGGGAAATCAGCCCCAGCATTTT. This encodes CASSLDRRGNQPQHF. This rearrangement joins TRBV12-3 or TRBV12-4 to TRBJ1-5; D not certain. The CDR3 consists of 15 residues. Deletions cut 1 base from V and 4 bases from J, with 11 bases between.

The chain's CDR3 is CASSQVLAAREQYF. The CDR3 DNA reads as TGTGCCAGCAGCCAAGTGCTAGCAGCACGGGAGCAGTACTTC. This sequence joins TRBV3-1 and TRBJ2-7; perhaps TRBD2 as D (5 bases). In germline, CDR1 is LGHDT, CDR2 YNNKEL (reference sequence). V was cut by 1 base and J by 7 bases, with 14 bases left in between. The CDR3 runs to 14 residues.